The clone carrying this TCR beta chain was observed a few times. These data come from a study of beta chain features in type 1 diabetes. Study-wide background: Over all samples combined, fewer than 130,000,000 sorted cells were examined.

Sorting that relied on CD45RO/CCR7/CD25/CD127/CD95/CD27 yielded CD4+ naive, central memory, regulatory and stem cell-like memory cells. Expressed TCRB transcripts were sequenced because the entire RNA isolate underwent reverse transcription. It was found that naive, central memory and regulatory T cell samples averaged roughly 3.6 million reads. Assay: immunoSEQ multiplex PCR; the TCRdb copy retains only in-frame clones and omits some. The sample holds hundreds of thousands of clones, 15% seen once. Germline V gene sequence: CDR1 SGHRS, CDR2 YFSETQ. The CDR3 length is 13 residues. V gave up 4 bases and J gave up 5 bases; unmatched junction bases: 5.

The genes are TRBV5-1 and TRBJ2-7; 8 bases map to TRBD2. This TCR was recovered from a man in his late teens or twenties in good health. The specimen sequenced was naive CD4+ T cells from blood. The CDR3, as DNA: TGCGCCAGCAGCCCCCGGCGGGGGGACGAGCAGTACTTC. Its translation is CASSPRRGDEQYF.